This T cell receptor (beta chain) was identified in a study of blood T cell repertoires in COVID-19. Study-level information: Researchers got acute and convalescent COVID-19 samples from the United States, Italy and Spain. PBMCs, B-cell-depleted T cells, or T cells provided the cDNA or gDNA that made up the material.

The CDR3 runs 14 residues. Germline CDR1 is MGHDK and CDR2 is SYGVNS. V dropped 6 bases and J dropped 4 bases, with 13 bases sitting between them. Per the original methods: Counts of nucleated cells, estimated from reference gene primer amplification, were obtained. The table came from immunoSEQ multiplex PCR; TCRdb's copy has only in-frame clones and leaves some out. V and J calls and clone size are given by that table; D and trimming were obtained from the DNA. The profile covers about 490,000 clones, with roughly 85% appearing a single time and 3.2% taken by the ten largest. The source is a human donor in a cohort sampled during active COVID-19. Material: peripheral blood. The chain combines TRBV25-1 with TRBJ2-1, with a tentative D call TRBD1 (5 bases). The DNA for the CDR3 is TGTGCCAGCAGCGTAATTACAGGTTACAATGAGCAGTTCTTC. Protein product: CASSVITGYNEQFF.